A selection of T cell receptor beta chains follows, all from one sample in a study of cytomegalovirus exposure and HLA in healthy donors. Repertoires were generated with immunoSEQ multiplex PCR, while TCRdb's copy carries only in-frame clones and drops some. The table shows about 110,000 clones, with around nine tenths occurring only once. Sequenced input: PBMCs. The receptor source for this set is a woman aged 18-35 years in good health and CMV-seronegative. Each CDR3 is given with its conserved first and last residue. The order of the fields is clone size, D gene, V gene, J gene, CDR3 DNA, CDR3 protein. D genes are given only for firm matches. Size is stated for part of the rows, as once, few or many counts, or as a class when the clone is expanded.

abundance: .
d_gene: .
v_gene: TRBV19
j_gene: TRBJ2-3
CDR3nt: TGTGCCAGTAGTATCCCTAACACAGATACGCAGTATTTT
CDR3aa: CASSIPNTDTQYF

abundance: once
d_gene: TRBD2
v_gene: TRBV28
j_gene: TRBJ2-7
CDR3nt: TGTGCCAGCAGGGGACTAGGCTACGAGCAGTACTTC
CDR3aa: CASRGLGYEQYF

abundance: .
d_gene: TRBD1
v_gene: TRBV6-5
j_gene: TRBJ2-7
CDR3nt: TGTGCCAGCAGTCCTCAAACAGGGGTTCACGAGCAGTACTTC
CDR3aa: CASSPQTGVHEQYF

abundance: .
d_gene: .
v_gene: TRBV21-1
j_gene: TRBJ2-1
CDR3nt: TGTGCCAGCAAAGGTAGCGGGAGTGAGCAGTTCTTC
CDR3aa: CASKGSGSEQFF

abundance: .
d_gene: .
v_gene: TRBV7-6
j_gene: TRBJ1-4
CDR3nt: TGTGCCAGCAGCCAGAGGGTCGATGAAAAACTGTTTTTT
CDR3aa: CASSQRVDEKLFF

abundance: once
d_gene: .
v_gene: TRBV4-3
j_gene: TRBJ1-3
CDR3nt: TGCGCCAGCAGCCAGGGGGGTTTGCGGGGGAGGCCTGGAAACACCATATATTTT
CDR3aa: CASSQGGLRGRPGNTIYF

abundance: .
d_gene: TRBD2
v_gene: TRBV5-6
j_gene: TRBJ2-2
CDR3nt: TGTGCCAGCAGCGAAACCCGACTAGCGGGGGGGGAGCTGTTTTTT
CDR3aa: CASSETRLAGGELFF

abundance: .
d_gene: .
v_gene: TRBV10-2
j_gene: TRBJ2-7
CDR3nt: TGCGCCAGCAGTGCCCAGGGGAGTCGGTACGAGCAGTACTTC
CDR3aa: CASSAQGSRYEQYF

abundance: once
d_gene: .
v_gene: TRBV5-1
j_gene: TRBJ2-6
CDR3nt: TGCGCCAGCAGCTTGGAGGGGTCTCGTGGGGCCAACGTCCTGACTTTC
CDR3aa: CASSLEGSRGANVLTF

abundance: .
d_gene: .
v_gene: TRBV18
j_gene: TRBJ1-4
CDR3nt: TGTGCCAGCTCACCAGGGGCAGGGCGAGAAAAACTGTTTTTT
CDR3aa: CASSPGAGREKLFF

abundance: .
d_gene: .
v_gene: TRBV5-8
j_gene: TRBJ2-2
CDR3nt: TGTGCCAGCAGCTTGGAAGCTCCAGGGAGGACCGGGGAGCTGTTTTTT
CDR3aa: CASSLEAPGRTGELFF

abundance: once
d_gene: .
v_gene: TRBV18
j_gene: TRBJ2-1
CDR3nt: TGTGCCAGCTCACCCTCCGGGACATCCTACAATGAGCAGTTCTTC
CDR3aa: CASSPSGTSYNEQFF

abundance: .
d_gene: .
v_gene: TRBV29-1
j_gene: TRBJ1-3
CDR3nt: TGCAGCGTTGTAGTTAGCTCTGGAAACACCATATATTTT
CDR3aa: CSVVVSSGNTIYF

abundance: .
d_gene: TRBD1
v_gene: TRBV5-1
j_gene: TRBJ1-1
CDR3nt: TGCGCCAGCAGCTTCCAGGGGGCAGTCAACACTGAAGCTTTCTTT
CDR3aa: CASSFQGAVNTEAFF

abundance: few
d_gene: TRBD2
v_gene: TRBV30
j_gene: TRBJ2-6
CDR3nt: TGTGCCTCGGGGAGGGTAGGGGCCAACGTCCTGACTTTC
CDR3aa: CASGRVGANVLTF

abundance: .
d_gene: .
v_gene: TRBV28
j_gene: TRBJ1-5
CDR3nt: TGTGCCAGCAGAGTATACAGGGAGGGACAGCCCCAGCATTTT
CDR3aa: CASRVYREGQPQHF

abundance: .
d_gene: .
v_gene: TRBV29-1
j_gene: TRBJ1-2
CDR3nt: TGCAGCGTTAAAGGAAGTGGTAGCTATGGCTACACCTTC
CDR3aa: CSVKGSGSYGYTF

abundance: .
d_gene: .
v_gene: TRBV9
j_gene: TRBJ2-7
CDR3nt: TGTGCCAGCACCCCCGGAGGGAGCTCCTACGAGCAGTACTTC
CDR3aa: CASTPGGSSYEQYF

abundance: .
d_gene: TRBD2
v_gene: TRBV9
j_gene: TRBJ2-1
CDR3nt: TGTGCCAGCAGCGTAGGAACTAGCGGGGGGTACAATGAGCAGTTCTTC
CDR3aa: CASSVGTSGGYNEQFF

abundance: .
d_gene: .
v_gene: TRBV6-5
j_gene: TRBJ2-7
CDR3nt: TGTGCCAGCAGTTACCCCGGGTCGGGGGGCGGCGAGCAGTACTTC
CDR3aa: CASSYPGSGGGEQYF

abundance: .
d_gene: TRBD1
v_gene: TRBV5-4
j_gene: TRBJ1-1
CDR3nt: TGTGCCAGCAGCCAGGGGGCGGCTGAAGCTTTCTTT
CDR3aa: CASSQGAAEAFF

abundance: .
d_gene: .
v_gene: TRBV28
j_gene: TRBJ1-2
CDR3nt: TGTGCCAGCAGTTTAGGTCACCAACAGATATCCTATGGCTACACCTTC
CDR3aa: CASSLGHQQISYGYTF

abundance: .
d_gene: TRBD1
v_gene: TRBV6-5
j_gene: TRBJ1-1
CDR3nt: TGTGCCAGCAGTTATAATCAGGGGGACACTGAAGCTTTCTTT
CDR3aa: CASSYNQGDTEAFF

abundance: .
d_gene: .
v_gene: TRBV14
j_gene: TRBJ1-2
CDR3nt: TGTGCCAGCACCGGACGGGGGGGTGCGCGGTATGGCTACACCTTC
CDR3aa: CASTGRGGARYGYTF

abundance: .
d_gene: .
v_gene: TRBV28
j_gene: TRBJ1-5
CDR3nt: TGTGCCAGCAGTTTGGGGCAGCTCGGCAATCAGCCCCAGCATTTT
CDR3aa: CASSLGQLGNQPQHF

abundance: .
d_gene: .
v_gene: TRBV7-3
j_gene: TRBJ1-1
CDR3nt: TGTGCCAGCAGCTTAACGGGACAGAACACTGAAGCTTTCTTT
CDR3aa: CASSLTGQNTEAFF

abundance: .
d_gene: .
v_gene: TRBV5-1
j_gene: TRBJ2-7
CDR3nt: TGCGCCAGCAGCTTGGGTGGCGGCGAGCAGTACTTC
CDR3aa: CASSLGGGEQYF

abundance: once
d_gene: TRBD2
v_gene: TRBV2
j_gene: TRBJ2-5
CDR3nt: TGTGCCAGCAGTGCGGGACTAGCTACAGAGACCCAGTACTTC
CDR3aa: CASSAGLATETQYF

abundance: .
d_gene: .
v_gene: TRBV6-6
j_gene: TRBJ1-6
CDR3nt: TGTGCCAGCAAAGACAGCAATAATTCACCCCTCCACTTT
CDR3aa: CASKDSNNSPLHF

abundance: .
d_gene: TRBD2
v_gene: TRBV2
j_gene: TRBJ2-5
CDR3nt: TGTGCCAGCAGTCAGACTAGCGGGGGGACTTCGAAGACCCAGTACTTC
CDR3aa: CASSQTSGGTSKTQYF

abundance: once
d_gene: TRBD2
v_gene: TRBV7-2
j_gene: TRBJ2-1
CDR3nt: TGTGCCAGCAGCCCCCGGTGGGCGGGGGGCCCCTACAATGAGCAGTTCTTC
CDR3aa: CASSPRWAGGPYNEQFF

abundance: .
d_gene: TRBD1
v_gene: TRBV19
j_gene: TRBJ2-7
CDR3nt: TGTGCCAGTAGTATGTCCGGGACAGGGGCGTTCGAGCAGTACTTC
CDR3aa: CASSMSGTGAFEQYF

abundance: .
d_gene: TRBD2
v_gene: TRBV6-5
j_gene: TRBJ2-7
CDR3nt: TGTGCCAGCAGTGTGGGCGGGAGGACGGACGAGCAGTACTTC
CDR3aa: CASSVGGRTDEQYF

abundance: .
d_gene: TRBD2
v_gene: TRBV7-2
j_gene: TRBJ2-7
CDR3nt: TGTGCCAGCAGCGAGCGGACTAGCGGTTTAAGAGCCTACGAGCAGTACTTC
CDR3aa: CASSERTSGLRAYEQYF

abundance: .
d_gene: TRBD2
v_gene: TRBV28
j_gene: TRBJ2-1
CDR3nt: TGTGCCAGTAATACTTTGGGAGCGGGAGAGGGAAATGAGCAGTTCTTC
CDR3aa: CASNTLGAGEGNEQFF

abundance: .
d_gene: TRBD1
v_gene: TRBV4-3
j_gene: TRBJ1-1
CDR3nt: TGCGCCAGCAGCCACGAGGTATCGACAGGGGGCGGAGGACCCGCCGCTTTCTTT
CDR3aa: CASSHEVSTGGGGPAAFF

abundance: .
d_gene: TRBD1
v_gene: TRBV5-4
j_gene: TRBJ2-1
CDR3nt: TGTGCCAGCAGCGGCCGGGACAGGGGCGTCGATGAGCAGTTCTTC
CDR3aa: CASSGRDRGVDEQFF

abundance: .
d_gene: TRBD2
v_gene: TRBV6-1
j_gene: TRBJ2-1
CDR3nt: TGTGCCAGCAGTGGTCCAATTCCTAGCGGGAGGTCCTACAATGAGCAGTTCTTC
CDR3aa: CASSGPIPSGRSYNEQFF

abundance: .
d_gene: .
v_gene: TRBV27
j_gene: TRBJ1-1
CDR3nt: TGTGCCAGCAGTTTTTCCGCGACGGGGAACACTGAAGCTTTCTTT
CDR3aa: CASSFSATGNTEAFF

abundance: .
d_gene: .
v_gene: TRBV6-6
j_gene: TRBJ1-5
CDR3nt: TGTGCCAGCAGTTATGACAGAGATCAGCCCCAGCATTTT
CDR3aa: CASSYDRDQPQHF

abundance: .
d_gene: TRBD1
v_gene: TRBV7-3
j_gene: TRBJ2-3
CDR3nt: TGTGCCAGCAGTCGGGACAGGGGGGCAGATACGCAGTATTTT
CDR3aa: CASSRDRGADTQYF